Sequencing of this T cell receptor beta chain was carried out in a study of human T cells and chemical hapten exposure (dated by TCRdb to the early 2020s). Study-wide context: For sensitization, 2% DPC in acetone was applied to a roughly 2 cm by roughly 2 cm area of upper inner arm skin. The libraries were sequenced as a pool, and the TCR yield per sample differed mostly because of small variations in library volumes within the pool. Around 29 alopecia patients provided blood for TCR sequencing at one to four time points (pre-sensitization, 2, 6 and 24 weeks). This study followed changes in the peripheral blood TCR repertoire in vivo during primary and secondary sensitization of alopecia patients to the hapten diphenylcyclopropenone (DPC). Patch tests used Finn chambers with 0.01% DPC on the upper back, scored after 6 days by International Contact Dermatitis Research Group standards. Weekly therapeutic DPC doses were additionally applied to the scalp of patients throughout the roughly 22-week study period. Alopecia areata with under or over 50% scalp involvement, alopecia totalis and alopecia universalis were represented in the patient cohort, which was mostly female. Blood was sampled from patients pre-sensitization (week 0) and at 2, 6 and about 24 weeks after DPC sensitization. The paper as a whole reports these results and caveats: DPC sensitization did not change how many TCRs were above 1 in 1000 frequency, and no evidence was found of alterations in global repertoire structure. All patients had alopecia, a presumed autoimmune disease, so their immune response might differ from that of healthy individuals. Patch test score correlated positively with the number of PT1 expanded TCRs, reaching significance at thresholds 8, 16 and 32 but not at 4. Repeated subsampling changed both the strength of the expansion versus patch-test correlation and the threshold at which that correlation became significant. Compared with pre-sensitization or healthy control sets, expanded TCRs formed significantly more large CDR3 similarity clusters, which is consistent with antigen-driven responses.

Receptors were amplified or captured by RACE. The sequencer listed for this sample is NextSeq 500. Library preparation attached unique molecular identifiers to individual cDNA molecules for quantitative, reproducible TCR counting. Each blood RNA sample was used to sequence both TCR alpha and TCR beta chains. The source study handled its data this way. The median number of TCRs per sample was approximately 96,000, ranging from 23,224 to 690,600. V, J and CDR3 annotation of the TCR reads was performed with the Decombinator software suite. For the PS versus PT1 abundance plots, all samples were subsampled to the same number of TCRs (28,000). TCRs were defined as expanded if absent before sensitization and observed at least eight times at the 2-week time point. The public sequencing data were trimmed at Q25 with fastp and processed into clonotypes with MiXCR by TCRdb, which kept only in-frame beta chains. CDR3 protein sequences are deduplicated, and each keeps its most common genes and DNA. Here the V and J calls rest on TCRdb's processing, not on the authors' analysis. This sample lists 360,000 or so distinct CDR3 sequences; just under 6.5% were detected once. The ten largest clones represent over 5.5% of the sample.

Explained via the paper, the time point label denotes: patch test 2, 6 weeks after DPC sensitization. What this sample's treatment or condition label stands for: therapeutic diphenylcyclopropenone sensitization with weekly scalp DPC. At every patch-test visit, the blood draw took place before the patch test was put on. Eligible patients were aged 18 to 70, diagnosed with alopecia, deemed suitable for DPC therapy, and excluded if pregnant. Total RNA was extracted from unfractionated whole blood that had been collected in Tempus Blood RNA tubes. Note on this clonotype: What antigen it recognizes has not been identified. No much larger clone is present one base from it, and per-base qualities are unavailable.

This material consisted of whole blood, taken in connection with sensitization to the hapten diphenylcyclopropenone (DPC). The origin of this receptor is a young woman with alopecia areata. Some clones in this sample may be carry-over from other donors' samples.

The DNA sequence follows: TGTGCCAGCAGCCAAGGCACAAACACCGGGGAGCTGTTTTTT. Translation gives CASSQGTNTGELFF. The chain joins TRBV3-1 to TRBJ2-2, with the D segment identity uncertain. The CDR3 covers 14 residues, taking in both the cysteine and the phenylalanine. The read is trimmed to its CDR3 DNA, 42 bases read in frame from base 1. V sheds 1 base and J sheds 2 bases, leaving 5 bases between their ends. Reading the germline V gene (reference sequence) gives CDR1 LGHDT and CDR2 YNNKEL.